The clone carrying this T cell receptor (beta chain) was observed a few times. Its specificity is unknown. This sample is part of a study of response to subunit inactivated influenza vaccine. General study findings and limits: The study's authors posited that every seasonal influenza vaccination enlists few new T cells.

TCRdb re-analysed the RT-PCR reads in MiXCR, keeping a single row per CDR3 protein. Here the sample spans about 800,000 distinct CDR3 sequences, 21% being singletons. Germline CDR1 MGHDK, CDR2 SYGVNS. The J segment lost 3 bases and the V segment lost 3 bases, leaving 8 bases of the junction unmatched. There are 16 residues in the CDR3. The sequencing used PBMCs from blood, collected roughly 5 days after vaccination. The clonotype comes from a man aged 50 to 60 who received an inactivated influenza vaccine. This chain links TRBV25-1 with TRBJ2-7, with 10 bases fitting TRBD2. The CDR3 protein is CASSELASGRIYEQYF. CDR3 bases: TGTGCCAGCAGTGAGCTTGCTAGCGGGAGAATCTACGAGCAGTACTTC.